The T cell receptor beta chain under discussion was sequenced for a study of regulatory T cells in long-lasting Graves disease. Germline V gene sequence: CDR1 DFQATT, CDR2 SNEGSKA (reference sequence). The CDR3 consists of 12 residues. V lost 3 bases and J 4 bases, leaving 9 bases between the germline ends. The authors built TCR beta libraries using iRepertoire HTBI primers and Arm-PCR of CDR3 regions. TCRdb called the multiplex PCR reads again in MiXCR, with one record for every CDR3 protein. The data contain 400,000 to 450,000 distinct CDR3 sequences, 16% of them singletons. Time point reported: newly diagnosed GD, antithyroid drugs for less than 3 months. RNA extracted from PBMCs served as the sequencing template. This clonotype was observed many times. This sample was also put to use in a study of T cells in Graves' hyperthyroidism and ophthalmopathy.

This chain connects TRBV20-1 to TRBJ2-5, with D tentatively TRBD1 or TRBD2 (5 bases each). This TCR came from a woman in her thirties with Graves disease. This specimen was peripheral blood mononuclear cells (PBMCs), taken at new diagnosis, from a patient treated with antithyroid drugs. The chain's CDR3 is CSARVGGETQYF. Written as DNA, the CDR3 is TGCAGTGCTAGGGTTGGGGGAGAGACCCAGTACTTC.